Each of the 4 T cell receptor beta chains below was sequenced from the same sample in a study of cytomegalovirus exposure and HLA in healthy donors. A multiplex PCR was run with 60 Vbeta primers and 13 Jbeta primers. Clones were read by immunoSEQ multiplex PCR, and TCRdb kept only the in-frame ones, dropping some. Its listing shows about 42,000 clones. Sequenced material: PBMCs. These receptors were collected from a man aged 25 to 40 in good health and CMV-seronegative.

The chain links TRBV6-6 to TRBJ1-1; maybe TRBD1 (5 bases). Germline values: CDR1 MNHNY, CDR2 SVGAGI (reference sequence). The V gene lost 0 bases and the J gene lost 0 bases, with 8 bases spanning the gap. This CDR3 has 15 amino acids. The CDR3: CASSYSGGLNTEAFF. CDR3 DNA sequence: TGTGCCAGCAGTTACTCGGGGGGACTGAACACTGAAGCTTTCTTT.

The chain employs TRBV5-1 and TRBJ2-2, with 10 bases that match TRBD1. This CDR3 has 18 residues. Germline V gives CDR1 SGHRS, CDR2 YFSETQ. V shed 4 bases, J shed 1 base, and the junction held 10 bases outside the gene matches. CDR3: CASSVPTGGGMNTGELFF. CDR3 nucleotide sequence: TGCGCCAGCAGCGTACCGACAGGGGGCGGAATGAACACCGGGGAGCTGTTTTTT.

J is TRBJ2-5 and V is TRBV5-4; 9 positions match TRBD2. The V gene end was trimmed by 4 bases and the J gene end by 5 bases; junction bases not matched to a gene: 12. This CDR3 has 16 residues. Germline CDR1 reads SGHNT; CDR2 reads YYREEE (reference sequence). The CDR3, as DNA: TGTGCCAGCAGCGAGAGACTAGCGGAGGGGGTGGAGACCCAGTACTTC. Translation: CASSERLAEGVETQYF.

V is TRBV7-2 and J is TRBJ2-7, with D maybe TRBD2 (6 bases). Germline CDR1 SGHTA, CDR2 FQGNSA. This CDR3 spans 14 amino acids. V was cut by 2 bases and J by 2 bases, with 10 bases left in between. CDR3 DNA: TGTGCCAGCAGCTTATCGGGGGAGGCCTACGAGCAGTACTTC. It codes for CASSLSGEAYEQYF.